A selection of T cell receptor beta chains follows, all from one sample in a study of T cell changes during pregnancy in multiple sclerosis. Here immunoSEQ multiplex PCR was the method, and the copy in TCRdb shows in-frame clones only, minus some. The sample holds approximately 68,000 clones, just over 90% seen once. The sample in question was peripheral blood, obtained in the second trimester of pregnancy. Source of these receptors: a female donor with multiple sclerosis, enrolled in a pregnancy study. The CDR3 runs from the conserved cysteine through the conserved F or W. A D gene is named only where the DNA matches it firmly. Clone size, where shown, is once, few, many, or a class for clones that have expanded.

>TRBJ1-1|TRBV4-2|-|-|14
TGTGCCAGCAGCCAAGATCGACAGGCAGGTGAAGCTTTCTTT
CASSQDRQAGEAFF
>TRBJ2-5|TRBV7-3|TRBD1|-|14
TGTGCCAGCAGCTCAGGGACAGGGGAAGAGACCCAGTACTTC
CASSSGTGEETQYF
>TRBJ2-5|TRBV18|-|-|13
TGTGCCAGCTCACCACCGAGCTTGCAGACCCAGTACTTC
CASSPPSLQTQYF
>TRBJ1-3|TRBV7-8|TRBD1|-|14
TGTGCCAGCAGCCCGCAGGGGGCGGGAAACACCATATATTTT
CASSPQGAGNTIYF
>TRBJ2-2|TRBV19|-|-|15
TGTGCCAGTAGTCATAGGGGAATTTTCCCCGGGGAGCTGTTTTTT
CASSHRGIFPGELFF
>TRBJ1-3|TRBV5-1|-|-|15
TGCGCCAGCAGCTTGGACGGGGACTCTGGAAACACCATATATTTT
CASSLDGDSGNTIYF
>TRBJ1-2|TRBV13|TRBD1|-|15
TGTGCCAGCAGCTTAAGGGACAGGGAAAACTATGGCTACACCTTC
CASSLRDRENYGYTF
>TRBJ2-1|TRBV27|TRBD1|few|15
TGTGCCAGCAGGATTGGACAGGGTGGGATAAATGAGCAGTTCTTC
CASRIGQGGINEQFF
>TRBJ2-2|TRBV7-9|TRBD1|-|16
TGTGCCAGCAGTCATACAAGACAGGGGGGAACCGGGGAGCTGTTTTTT
CASSHTRQGGTGELFF
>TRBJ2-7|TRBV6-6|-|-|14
TGTGCCAGCAGCCTCGGACAGTACTCCTACGAGCAGTACTTC
CASSLGQYSYEQYF
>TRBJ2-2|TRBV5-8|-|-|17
TGTGCCAGCAGCTTGACCCGAGCAGGGGATATCGCCGGGGAGCTGTTTTTT
CASSLTRAGDIAGELFF
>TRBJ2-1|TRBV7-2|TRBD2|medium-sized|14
TGTGCCAGCAGCTTAGTAGGCAGGGAGGGTGAGCAGTTCTTC
CASSLVGREGEQFF
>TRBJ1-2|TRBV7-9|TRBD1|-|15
TGTGCCAGCAGCTTGACCGGACAGGGCTCATATGGCTACACCTTC
CASSLTGQGSYGYTF
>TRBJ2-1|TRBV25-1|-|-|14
TGTGCCAGCAGCCAATACAGGGACCACAATGAGCAGTTCTTC
CASSQYRDHNEQFF
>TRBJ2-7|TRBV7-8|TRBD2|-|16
TGTGCCAGCAGCGCTCCGCAATCTAGCGGGGGGTACGAGCAGTACTTC
CASSAPQSSGGYEQYF
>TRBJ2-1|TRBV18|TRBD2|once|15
TGTGCCAGCTCACCGGGGACTAGCGGGAGGAATGAGCAGTTCTTC
CASSPGTSGRNEQFF
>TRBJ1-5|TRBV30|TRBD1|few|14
TGTGCCTGGAGTCTCGACGGACAGGGACATCCCCAGCATTTT
CAWSLDGQGHPQHF
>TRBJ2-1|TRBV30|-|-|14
TGTGCCTGGAGTTTAATTGATGAGTCCGATGAGCAGTTCTTC
CAWSLIDESDEQFF
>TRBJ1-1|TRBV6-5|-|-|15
TGTGCCAGCAGAAAAATATCGAACCCGGGAACTGAAGCTTTCTTT
CASRKISNPGTEAFF
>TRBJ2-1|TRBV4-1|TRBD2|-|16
TGCGCCAGCAGCCAAGACACTAGCGGGAGGGGGGAAGAGCAGTTCTTC
CASSQDTSGRGEEQFF
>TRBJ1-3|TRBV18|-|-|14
TGTGCCAGCTCAGAACAGGTCTCTGGAAACACCATATATTTT
CASSEQVSGNTIYF
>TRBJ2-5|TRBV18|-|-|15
TGTGCCAGCTCACCAAGGGCCAGGGTCGAGGAGACCCAGTACTTC
CASSPRARVEETQYF
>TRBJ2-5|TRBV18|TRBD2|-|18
TGTGCCAGCTCACCACGGGCTTTACCGGGAGGGTCCAAGGATACCCAGTACTTC
CASSPRALPGGSKDTQYF
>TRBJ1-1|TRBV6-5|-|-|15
TGTGCCAGCAGTTACTCACAGGGAATTTTCACTGAAGCTTTCTTT
CASSYSQGIFTEAFF
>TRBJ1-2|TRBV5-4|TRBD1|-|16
TGTGCCAGCAGCTTGGCCCTCGGACAGGGGGACTATGGCTACACCTTC
CASSLALGQGDYGYTF
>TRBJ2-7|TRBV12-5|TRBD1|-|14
TGTGCTAGTGGTTCGGGACAGGGTTCAAACGAGCAGTACTTC
CASGSGQGSNEQYF
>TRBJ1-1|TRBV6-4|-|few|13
TGTGCCAGCAGTGTCGACGAGAGGTCTGAAGCTTTCTTT
CASSVDERSEAFF
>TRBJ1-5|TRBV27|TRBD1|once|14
TGTGCCAGCAGACAGGGGTATAGCAATCAGCCCCAGCATTTT
CASRQGYSNQPQHF
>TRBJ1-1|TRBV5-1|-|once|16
TGCGCCAGCAGCTCGCAGGTGAGGGTAGGGAACACTGAAGCTTTCTTT
CASSSQVRVGNTEAFF